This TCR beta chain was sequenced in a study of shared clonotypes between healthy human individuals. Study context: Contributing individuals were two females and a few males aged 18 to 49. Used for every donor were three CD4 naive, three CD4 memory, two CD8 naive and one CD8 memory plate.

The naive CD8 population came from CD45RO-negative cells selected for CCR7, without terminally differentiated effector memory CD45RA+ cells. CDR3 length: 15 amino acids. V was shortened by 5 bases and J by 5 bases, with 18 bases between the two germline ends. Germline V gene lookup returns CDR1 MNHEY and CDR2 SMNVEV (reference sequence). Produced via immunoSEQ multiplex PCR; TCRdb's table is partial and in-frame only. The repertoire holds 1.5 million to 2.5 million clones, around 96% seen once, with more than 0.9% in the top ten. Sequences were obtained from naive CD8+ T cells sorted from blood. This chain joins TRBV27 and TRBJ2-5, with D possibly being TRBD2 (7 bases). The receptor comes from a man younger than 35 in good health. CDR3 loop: CASSPWGGPSETQYF. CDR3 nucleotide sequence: TGTGCCAGCAGTCCCTGGGGGGGGCCTTCCGAGACCCAGTACTTC.